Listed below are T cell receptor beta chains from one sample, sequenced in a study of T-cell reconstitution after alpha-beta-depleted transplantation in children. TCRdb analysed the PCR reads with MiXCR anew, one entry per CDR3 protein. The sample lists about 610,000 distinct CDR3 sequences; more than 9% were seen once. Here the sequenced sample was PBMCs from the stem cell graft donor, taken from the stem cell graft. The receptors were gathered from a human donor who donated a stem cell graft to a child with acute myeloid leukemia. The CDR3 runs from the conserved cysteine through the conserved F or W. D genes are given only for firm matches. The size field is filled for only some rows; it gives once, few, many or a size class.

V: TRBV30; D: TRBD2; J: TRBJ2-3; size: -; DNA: TGTGCCTGGAGTGTACGGGCGGGAGGGACCCGCGGGGATACGCAGTATTTT; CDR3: CAWSVRAGGTRGDTQYF
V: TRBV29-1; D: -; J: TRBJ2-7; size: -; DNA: TGCAGCGTTGGTCTGGGGGAGCAGTACTTC; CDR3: CSVGLGEQYF
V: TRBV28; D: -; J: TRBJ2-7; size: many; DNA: TGTGCCAGCAGTCTGGGATTCGGCGAGCAGTACTTC; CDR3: CASSLGFGEQYF
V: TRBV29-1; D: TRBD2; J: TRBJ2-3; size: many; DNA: TGCAGCGAGAGAATGGGACTAGCGGATACGCAGTATTTT; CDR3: CSERMGLADTQYF
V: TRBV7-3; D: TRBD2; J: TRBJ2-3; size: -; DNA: TGTGCCAGCAGCTTACGGCGGGGGAGGGATACGCAGTATTTT; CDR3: CASSLRRGRDTQYF
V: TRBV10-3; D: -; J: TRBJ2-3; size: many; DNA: TGTGCCATCAGCAACGGGCCGAACACAGATACGCAGTATTTT; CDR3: CAISNGPNTDTQYF
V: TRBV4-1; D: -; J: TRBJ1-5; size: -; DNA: TGCGCCAGCAGCCAAGCCCCCGGGAGGGATCAGCCCCAGCATTTT; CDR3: CASSQAPGRDQPQHF
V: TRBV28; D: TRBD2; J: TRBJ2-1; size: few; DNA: TGTGCCAGCAGGTTCCCGGGACTAGTTTCCAATGAGCAGTTCTTC; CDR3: CASRFPGLVSNEQFF
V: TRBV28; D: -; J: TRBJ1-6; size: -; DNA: TGTGCCAGCAGCTGGGGAGGGGATAATTCACCCCTCCACTTT; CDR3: CASSWGGDNSPLHF
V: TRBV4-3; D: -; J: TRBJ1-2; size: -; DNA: TGCGCCAGCAGCCAAGTGGGTGTCGAGGGCTACACCTTC; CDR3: CASSQVGVEGYTF
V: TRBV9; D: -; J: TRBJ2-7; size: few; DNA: TGTGCCAGCAGCGTAGGGACCCTCCGGACGGAGCAGTACTTC; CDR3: CASSVGTLRTEQYF
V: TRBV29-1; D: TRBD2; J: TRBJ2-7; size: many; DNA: TGCAGCGTTAGCGGGAACCTTGGTGTGTACGAGCAGTACTTC; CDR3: CSVSGNLGVYEQYF
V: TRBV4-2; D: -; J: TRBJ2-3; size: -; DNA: TGTGCCAGCAGCCAAGAGGGGACGGGCTCGGGGACAGATACGCAGTATTTT; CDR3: CASSQEGTGSGTDTQYF
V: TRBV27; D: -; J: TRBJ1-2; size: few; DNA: TGTGCCAGCAGTTACCACCGGGACACAGACTATGGCTACACCTTC; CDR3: CASSYHRDTDYGYTF
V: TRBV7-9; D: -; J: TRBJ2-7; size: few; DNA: TGTGCCAGCAGCTTAGTGCCTGGACCCCCCTACGAGCAGTACTTC; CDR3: CASSLVPGPPYEQYF
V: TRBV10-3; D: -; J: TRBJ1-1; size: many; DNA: TGTGCCATCACCCGCGGTGGGGGCTACACTGAAGCTTTCTTT; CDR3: CAITRGGGYTEAFF
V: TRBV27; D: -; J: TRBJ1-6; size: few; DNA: TGTGCCAGCAGTTTACTGAATGGTTTTGGGAATTCACCCCTCCACTTT; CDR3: CASSLLNGFGNSPLHF
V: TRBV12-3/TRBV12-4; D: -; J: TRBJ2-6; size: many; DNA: TGTGCCAGCAGTTTGAGGGGTGGGGCCAACGTCCTGACTTTC; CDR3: CASSLRGGANVLTF
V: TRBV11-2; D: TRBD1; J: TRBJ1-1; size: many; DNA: TGTGCCAGCAGCTTAGAGTTTCGGGGACAGGGAACCACTGAAGCTTTCTTT; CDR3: CASSLEFRGQGTTEAFF
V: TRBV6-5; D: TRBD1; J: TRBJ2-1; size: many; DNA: TGTGCCAGCAGTTTCCAACCCCTGACAGGGGGCAATGAGCAGTTCTTC; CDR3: CASSFQPLTGGNEQFF
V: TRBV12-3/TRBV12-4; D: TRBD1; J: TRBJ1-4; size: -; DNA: TGTGCCAGCAGTTTAGGGACAGGGGGCTCTAATGAAAAACTGTTTTTT; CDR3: CASSLGTGGSNEKLFF
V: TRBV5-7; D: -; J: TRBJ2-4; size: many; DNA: TGTGCCAGCAGCTTGTCTTGGACAGCAAGCCTAGCCAAAAACATTCAGTACTTC; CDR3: CASSLSWTASLAKNIQYF
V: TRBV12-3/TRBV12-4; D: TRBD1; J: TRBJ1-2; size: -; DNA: TGTGCCAGCAGTCCCCGACAGGGCTCTGTTGGGGGCTACACCTTC; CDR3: CASSPRQGSVGGYTF
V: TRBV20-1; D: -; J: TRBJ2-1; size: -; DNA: TGCAGTGCTCCCCTAGGGACCGATGAGCAGTTCTTC; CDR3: CSAPLGTDEQFF
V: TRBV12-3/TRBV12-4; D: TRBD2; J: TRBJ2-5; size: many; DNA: TGTGCCATCGGACTAGCGGGAAAGGGGTACCAAGAGACCCAGTACTTC; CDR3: CAIGLAGKGYQETQYF
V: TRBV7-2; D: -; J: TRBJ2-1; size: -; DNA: TGTGCCAGCAGCCCAGGGGGGAGGGCCAATGAGCAGTTCTTC; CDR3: CASSPGGRANEQFF
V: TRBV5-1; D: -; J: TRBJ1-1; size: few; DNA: TGCGCCAGCAGCTTGGCCTTCAGGTCGGGGACTGAAGCTTTCTTT; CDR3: CASSLAFRSGTEAFF
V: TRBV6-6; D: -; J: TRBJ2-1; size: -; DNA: TGTGCCAGCAGTTCCGCAGGCCCGTCCCCGTTCTTC; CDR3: CASSSAGPSPFF
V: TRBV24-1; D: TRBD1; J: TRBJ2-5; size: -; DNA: TGTGCCACCAGTGGGGGACAGATCGAAGAGACCCAGTACTTC; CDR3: CATSGGQIEETQYF
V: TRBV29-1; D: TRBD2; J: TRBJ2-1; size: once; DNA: TGCAGCGTTGAACCGGCGACTAGCGGATTCAATGAGCAGTTCTTC; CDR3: CSVEPATSGFNEQFF
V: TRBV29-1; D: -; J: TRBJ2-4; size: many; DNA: TGCAGCGTACGAGAGCACCCCTCAGCCAAAAACATTCAGTACTTC; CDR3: CSVREHPSAKNIQYF
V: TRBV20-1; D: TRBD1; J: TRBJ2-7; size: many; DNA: TGCAGTGCTAGGGGACAGGGGACGGTGCGCTACGAGCAGTACTTC; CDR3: CSARGQGTVRYEQYF
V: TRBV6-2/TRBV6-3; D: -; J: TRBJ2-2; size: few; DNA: TGTGCCAGCAGTCGGGGCTTCGACACCGGGGAGCTGTTTTTT; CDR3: CASSRGFDTGELFF
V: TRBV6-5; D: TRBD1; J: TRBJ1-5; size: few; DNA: TGTGCCAGCAGTTTAAAAACAGGGGGCGGGGGTCAGCCCCAGCATTTT; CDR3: CASSLKTGGGGQPQHF
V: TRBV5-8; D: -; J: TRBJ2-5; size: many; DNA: TGTGCCCCCCACCTAAGGGGTCGAGAGACCCAGTACTTC; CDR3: CAPHLRGRETQYF
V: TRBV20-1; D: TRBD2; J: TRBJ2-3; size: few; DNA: TGCAGTGCTTTCTTAGCGGGTCGGGGAGATACGCAGTATTTT; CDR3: CSAFLAGRGDTQYF
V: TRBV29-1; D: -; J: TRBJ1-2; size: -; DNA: TGCAGCGTTCCGGGGGGGCAGGAAAACTATGGCTACACCTTC; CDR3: CSVPGGQENYGYTF
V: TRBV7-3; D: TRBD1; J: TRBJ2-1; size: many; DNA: TGTGCCAGCAGCTCCGACCTATTGAGGGACAGCTCCTACAATGAGCAGTTCTTC; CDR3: CASSSDLLRDSSYNEQFF
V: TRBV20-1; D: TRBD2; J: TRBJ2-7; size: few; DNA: TGCAGTGCTCGTAGCGGGAGGGCCGCGATAAACGAGCAGTACTTC; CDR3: CSARSGRAAINEQYF
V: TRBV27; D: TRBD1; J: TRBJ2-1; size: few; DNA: TGTGCCAGCAGCTCCCCGGACAGGGTCTACAATGAGCAGTTCTTC; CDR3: CASSSPDRVYNEQFF
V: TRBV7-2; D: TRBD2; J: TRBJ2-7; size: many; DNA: TGTGCCAGCAGCTTAATTAGCGGGGCCCAATCCTACGAGCAGTACTTC; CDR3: CASSLISGAQSYEQYF
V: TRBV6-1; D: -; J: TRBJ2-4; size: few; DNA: TGTGCCAGCAGTGAAGTCGGAGGGGATCCCCTGAGGATTCAGTACTTC; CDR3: CASSEVGGDPLRIQYF